One T cell receptor beta chain is described in this entry. Antigen: not known. The CDR3 contains 18 residues. CDR1 MNHEY and CDR2 SVGAGI come from the germline V gene. V lost 4 bases and J lost 0; bases outside the gene matches: 9. This entry belongs to a study of blood T cells in healthy people across ages. Isolated PBMCs totaled at least 6 million in each sample. A minimum of 6 micrograms of total RNA was extracted per sample. The use of a sample-barcoded 5' primer and a J-beta primer mix characterized a second PCR of 7 to 11 cycles. In TCRdb, the 5' RACE reads were re-called with MiXCR into one record per CDR3 protein. Here the sample spans approximately 800,000 distinct CDR3 sequences, roughly 35% being singletons. Overall study findings and caveats: While age rose, TCR beta diversity per million T cells dropped in a roughly linear way.

Material: blood. The V gene is TRBV6-5, the J gene TRBJ1-4; TRBD1 aligns across 9 bases. The TCR sequence derives from a man between 18 and 29 years old in good health. The CDR3 reads CASSSQLDRGATNEKLFF. The CDR3 DNA sequence: TGTGCCAGCAGTTCCCAATTGGACAGGGGAGCAACTAATGAAAAACTGTTTTTT.